The rows below give T cell receptor beta chains drawn from one sample of a study of cytomegalovirus exposure and HLA in healthy donors. Data came from immunoSEQ multiplex PCR; TCRdb stores just in-frame clones and leaves some out. The sample has some 170,000 clones; just under 90% are singletons. The sample taken for sequencing was PBMCs. The receptors shown here come from a woman in her late teens or twenties in good health and CMV-seropositive. Each CDR3 is given with its conserved first and last residue. A D gene is named only where the DNA matches it firmly. Size values are once, few and many counts, or a class for expanded clones, and some rows have none.

j_call v_call clone_size d_call cdr3_aa
TRBJ2-7 TRBV6-1 . . CASSEQITGSYEQYF
TRBJ2-6 TRBV9 . TRBD1 CASDRGGSGANVLTF
TRBJ1-2 TRBV29-1 . TRBD1 CSVETGTDYGYTF
TRBJ2-7 TRBV2 . . CAITTEYFYEQYF
TRBJ1-1 TRBV7-6 . TRBD1 CASSKDADRGATEAFF
TRBJ2-1 TRBV19 . TRBD2 CASSIGLASREQFF
TRBJ2-5 TRBV25-1 once . CASSPDRGQETQYF
TRBJ1-2 TRBV27 . . CASSLNRVGNYGYTF
TRBJ2-3 TRBV11-2 . TRBD1 CASSPPDRGIVDTQYF
TRBJ2-7 TRBV5-1 . TRBD2 CASSPPLAGRSEQYF
TRBJ2-7 TRBV5-1 . TRBD1 CASSRNRGTYEQYF
TRBJ2-1 TRBV5-6 . . CASSKSAGYGQFF
TRBJ2-7 TRBV2 . . CASSESGGNEQYF
TRBJ2-7 TRBV11-3 . TRBD1 CASSLETGTGSTYEQYF
TRBJ2-7 TRBV11-2 . . CASSLGSTGITYEQYF
TRBJ1-2 TRBV19 . . CASSIEGAASGYTF
TRBJ2-1 TRBV10-2 . TRBD1 CASSEGTGGGLAGVSRDNEQFF
TRBJ2-7 TRBV7-2 . TRBD1 CASSLQTRDREHF
TRBJ2-2 TRBV28 . TRBD1 CAGGQGVSGELFF
TRBJ2-1 TRBV29-1 . TRBD2 CSQLAYNEQFF
TRBJ2-7 TRBV29-1 . . CSVLPGSDSYEQYF
TRBJ1-2 TRBV5-1 . TRBD1 CASSHQGARGYTF
TRBJ2-7 TRBV7-8 . . CASSPRAGMEPYEQYF
TRBJ2-7 TRBV29-1 . . CSATNPGSYEQYF